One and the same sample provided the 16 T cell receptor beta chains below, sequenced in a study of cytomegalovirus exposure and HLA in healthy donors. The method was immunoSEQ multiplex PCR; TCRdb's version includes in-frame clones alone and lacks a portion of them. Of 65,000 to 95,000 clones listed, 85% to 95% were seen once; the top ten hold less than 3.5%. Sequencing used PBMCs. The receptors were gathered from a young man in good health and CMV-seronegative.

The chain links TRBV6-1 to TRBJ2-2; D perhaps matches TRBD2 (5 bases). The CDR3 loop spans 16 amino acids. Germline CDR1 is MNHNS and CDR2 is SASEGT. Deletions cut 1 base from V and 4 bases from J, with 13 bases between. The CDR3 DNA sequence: TGTGCCAGCAGTGAAGGCCCCCCAGCGGCCACCGGGGAGCTGTTTTTT. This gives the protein CASSEGPPAATGELFF.

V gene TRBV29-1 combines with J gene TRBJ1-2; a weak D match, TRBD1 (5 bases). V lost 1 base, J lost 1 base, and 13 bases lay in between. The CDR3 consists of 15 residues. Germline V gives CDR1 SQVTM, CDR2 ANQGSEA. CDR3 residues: CSVEGLQGINYGYTF. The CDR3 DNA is TGCAGCGTTGAAGGCTTGCAGGGCATTAACTATGGCTACACCTTC.

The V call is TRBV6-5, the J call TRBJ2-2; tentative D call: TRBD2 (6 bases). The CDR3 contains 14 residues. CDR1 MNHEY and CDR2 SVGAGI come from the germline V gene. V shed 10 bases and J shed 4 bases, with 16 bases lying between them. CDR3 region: CATQHPGGTGELFF. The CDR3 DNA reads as TGTGCCACACAACACCCCGGGGGCACCGGGGAGCTGTTTTTT.

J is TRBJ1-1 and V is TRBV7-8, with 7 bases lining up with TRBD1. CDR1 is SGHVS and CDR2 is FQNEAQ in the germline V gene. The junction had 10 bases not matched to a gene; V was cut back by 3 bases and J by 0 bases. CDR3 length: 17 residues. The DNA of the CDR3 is TGTGCCAGCAGCTTGGAAGGGACAGAATTAATGAACACTGAAGCTTTCTTT. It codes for CASSLEGTELMNTEAFF.

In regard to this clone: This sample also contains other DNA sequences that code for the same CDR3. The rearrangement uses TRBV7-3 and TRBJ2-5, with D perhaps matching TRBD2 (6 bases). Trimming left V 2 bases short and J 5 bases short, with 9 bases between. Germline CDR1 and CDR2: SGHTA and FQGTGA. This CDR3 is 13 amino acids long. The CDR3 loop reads CASSLGSGETQYF. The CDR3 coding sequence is TGTGCCAGCAGCTTAGGGAGCGGGGAGACCCAGTACTTC.

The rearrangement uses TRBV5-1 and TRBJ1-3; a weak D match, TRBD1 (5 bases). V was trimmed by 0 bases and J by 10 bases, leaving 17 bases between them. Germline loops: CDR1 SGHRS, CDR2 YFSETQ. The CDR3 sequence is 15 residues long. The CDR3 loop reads CASSLATGAGGTIYF. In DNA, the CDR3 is TGCGCCAGCAGCTTGGCGACTGGAGCGGGGGGAACCATATATTTT.

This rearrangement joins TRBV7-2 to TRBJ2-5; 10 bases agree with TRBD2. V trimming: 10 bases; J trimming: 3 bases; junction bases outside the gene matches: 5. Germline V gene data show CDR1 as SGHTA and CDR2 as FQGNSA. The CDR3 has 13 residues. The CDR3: CATKRGGKETQYF. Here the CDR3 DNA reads TGTGCCACCAAGCGGGGGGGTAAAGAGACCCAGTACTTC.

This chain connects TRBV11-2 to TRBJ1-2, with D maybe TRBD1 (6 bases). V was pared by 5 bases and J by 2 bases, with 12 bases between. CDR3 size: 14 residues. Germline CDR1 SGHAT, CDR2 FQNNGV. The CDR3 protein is CASSADSFNYGYTF. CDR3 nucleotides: TGTGCCAGCAGCGCGGACAGCTTCAACTATGGCTACACCTTC.

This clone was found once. CDR3 amino acids: CASSLPGTGGAGELFF. CDR3 DNA: TGTGCCAGCAGCCTCCCAGGAACAGGGGGAGCCGGGGAGCTGTTTTTT. The gene calls are TRBV14 and TRBJ2-2; TRBD1 agrees at 8 bases. Germline loops: CDR1 SGHDN, CDR2 FVKESK. The CDR3 runs to 16 residues. V trimming: 4 bases; J trimming: 6 bases; junction bases outside the gene matches: 10.

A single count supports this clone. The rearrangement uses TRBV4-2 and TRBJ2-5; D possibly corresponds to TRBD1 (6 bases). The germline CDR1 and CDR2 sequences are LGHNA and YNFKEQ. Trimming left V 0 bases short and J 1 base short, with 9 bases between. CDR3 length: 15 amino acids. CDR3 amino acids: CASSQETGIQETQYF. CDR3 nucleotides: TGTGCCAGCAGCCAAGAAACAGGGATCCAAGAGACCCAGTACTTC.

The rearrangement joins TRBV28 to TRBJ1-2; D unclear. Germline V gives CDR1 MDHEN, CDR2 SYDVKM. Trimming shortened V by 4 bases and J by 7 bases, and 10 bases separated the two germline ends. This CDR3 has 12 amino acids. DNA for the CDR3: TGTGCCAGCAGTTCCAATTCCGGTGGCTACACCTTC. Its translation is CASSSNSGGYTF.

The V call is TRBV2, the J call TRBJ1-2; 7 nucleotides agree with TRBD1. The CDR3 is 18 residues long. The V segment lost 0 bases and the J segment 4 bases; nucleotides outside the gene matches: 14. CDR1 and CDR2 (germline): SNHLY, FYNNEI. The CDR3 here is CASSEARVGTDFFYGYTF. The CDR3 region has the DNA TGTGCCAGCAGTGAAGCCCGAGTAGGGACAGATTTTTTCTATGGCTACACCTTC.

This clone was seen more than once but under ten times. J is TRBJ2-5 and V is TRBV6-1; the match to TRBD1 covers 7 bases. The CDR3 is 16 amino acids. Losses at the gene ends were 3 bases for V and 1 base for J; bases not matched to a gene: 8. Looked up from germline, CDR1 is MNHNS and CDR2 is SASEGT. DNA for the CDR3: TGTGCCAGCAGTGACATCCGAACAGGGGCCCAAGAGACCCAGTACTTC. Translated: CASSDIRTGAQETQYF.

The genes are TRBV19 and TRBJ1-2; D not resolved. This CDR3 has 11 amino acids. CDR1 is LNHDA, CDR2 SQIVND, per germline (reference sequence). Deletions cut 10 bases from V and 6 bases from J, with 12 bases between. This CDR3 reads CATESGDGYTF. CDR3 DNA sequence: TGTGCCACCGAGAGCGGGGATGGCTACACCTTC.

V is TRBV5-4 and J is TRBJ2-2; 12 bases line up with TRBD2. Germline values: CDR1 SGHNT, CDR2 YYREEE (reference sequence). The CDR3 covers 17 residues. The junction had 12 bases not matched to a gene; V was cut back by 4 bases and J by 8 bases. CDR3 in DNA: TGTGCCAGCAGCGGATCGGGACTAGCGGGTTTCCCGGGGGAGCTGTTTTTT. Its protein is CASSGSGLAGFPGELFF.

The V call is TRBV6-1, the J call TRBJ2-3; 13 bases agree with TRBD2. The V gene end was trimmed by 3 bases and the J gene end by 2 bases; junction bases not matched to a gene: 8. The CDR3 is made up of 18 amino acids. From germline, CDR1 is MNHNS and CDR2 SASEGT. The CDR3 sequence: CASSETRTSGGHTDTQYF. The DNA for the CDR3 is TGTGCCAGCAGTGAGACTCGGACTAGCGGGGGTCACACAGATACGCAGTATTTT.